Each of the 10 T cell receptor beta chains below was sequenced from the same sample in a study of blood T cell repertoires in COVID-19. The assay was immunoSEQ multiplex PCR, and TCRdb's table has in-frame clones only and misses some. Among 200,000 to 300,000 clones listed, roughly 80% were seen once. Sequenced input: peripheral blood. The receptors were gathered from a woman in her fifties or sixties with active or convalescent COVID-19.

This chain joins TRBV25-1 and TRBJ1-4, with D maybe TRBD1 (5 bases). The ends were cut back, 1 base at V and 0 bases at J, with 9 bases in the middle. This CDR3 contains 16 residues. Germline V lookup: CDR1 MGHDK, CDR2 SYGVNS. The CDR3 DNA is TGTGCCAGCAGTGAATTGCAGGGTGCAACTAATGAAAAACTGTTTTTT. Translation: CASSELQGATNEKLFF.

This chain connects TRBV4-1 to TRBJ2-1; D is ambiguous. V lost 0 bases, J lost 8 bases, and 14 bases lay in between. Germline lookup yields CDR1 MGHRA and CDR2 YSYEKL. The CDR3 has 15 residues. CDR3 region: CASSQDPSPPDEQFF. The CDR3 DNA sequence: TGCGCCAGCAGCCAAGATCCCTCTCCCCCGGATGAGCAGTTCTTC.

This clone has a single count. The chain joins TRBV6-5 to TRBJ1-4; 8 bases map to TRBD1. The germline gives CDR1 MNHEY, CDR2 SVGAGI. J lost 8 bases, V lost 6 bases, and 8 bases had no gene match. The CDR3 length is 14 residues. The chain's CDR3 is CASRDREQPEKLFF. Here the CDR3 DNA reads TGTGCCAGCAGGGACAGGGAACAACCGGAAAAACTGTTTTTT.

The chain uses TRBV9 and TRBJ2-5; 12 bases are shared with TRBD2. The junction had 1 base not matched to a gene; V was cut back by 0 bases and J by 1 base. In germline, CDR1 is SGDLS, CDR2 YYNGEE. This CDR3 has 16 amino acids. The CDR3 nucleotides are TGTGCCAGCAGCGTAGGGACTAGCGGGGTCCAAGAGACCCAGTACTTC. This translates into CASSVGTSGVQETQYF.

The chain joins TRBV11-3 to TRBJ2-1; TRBD2 matches at 8 bases. Germline lookup yields CDR1 SGHNT and CDR2 YENEEA. V lost 8 bases and J lost 9; bases outside the gene matches: 6. The CDR3 runs 12 residues. CDR3 nucleotide sequence: TGTGCCAGCCAGCGGGAGTTGGGTGAGCAGTTCTTC. The encoded protein is CASQRELGEQFF. Supplemented by reference TRBV11-3 and TRBJ2-1, the full variable domain reads EAGVVQSPRYKIIEKKQPVAFWCNPISGHNTLYWYLQNLGQGPELLIRYENEEAVDDSQLPKDRFSAERLKGVDSTLKIQPAELGDSAVYLCASQRELGEQFFGPGTRLTVL.

The J gene is TRBJ2-2, the V gene TRBV5-4; perhaps TRBD1 as D (6 bases). Trimming removed 5 bases at V and 0 bases at J, with 11 bases between. This CDR3 is built from 15 residues. Germline CDR1 reads SGHNT; CDR2 reads YYREEE (reference sequence). The CDR3 is CASRDRNTNTGELFF. The CDR3 nucleotides are TGTGCCAGCAGGGACAGAAACACGAACACCGGGGAGCTGTTTTTT. The whole variable domain, remainder taken from reference TRBV5-4 and TRBJ2-2, is ETGVTQSPTHLIKTRGQQVTLRCSSQSGHNTVSWYQQALGQGPQFIFQYYREEENGRGNFPPRFSGLQFPNYSSELNVNALELDDSALYLCASRDRNTNTGELFFGEGSRLTVL.

This clone was seen only once. This chain connects TRBV2 to TRBJ1-3; 7 nucleotides match TRBD1. CDR1 and CDR2 from the germline V gene are SNHLY and FYNNEI. With 4 bases clipped from V and 2 bases from J, the junction kept 5 bases outside the gene matches. The CDR3 totals 15 residues. The CDR3 here is CASSVIRGTGNTIYF. DNA for the CDR3: TGTGCCAGCAGTGTTATCAGGGGGACTGGAAACACCATATATTTT.

This clone was seen only once. Other DNA variants within this sample encode the same CDR3. The chain joins TRBV19 to TRBJ2-6; perhaps TRBD2 as D (7 bases). CDR3 length equals 17 residues. Trimming removed 3 bases at V and 1 base at J, with 13 bases between. Germline loops: CDR1 LNHDA, CDR2 SQIVND (reference sequence). This chain's CDR3 is CASSIQGGGSGANVLTF. In DNA, the CDR3 is TGTGCCAGTAGTATTCAGGGAGGGGGATCTGGGGCCAACGTCCTGACTTTC.

The rearrangement uses TRBV30 and TRBJ2-1, with D tentatively TRBD1 (5 bases). This CDR3 region has 13 residues. V shed 0 bases and J shed 5 bases, with 8 bases lying between them. Per germline, CDR1 GTSNPN and CDR2 SVGIG (reference sequence). The CDR3 region has the DNA TGTGCCTGGAGTGTAATCAGGGACAATGAGCAGTTCTTC. Translation: CAWSVIRDNEQFF.

This clone was seen once. V is TRBV28 and J is TRBJ1-5; TRBD1 aligns across 8 bases. The CDR3 is made up of 16 amino acids. Germline values: CDR1 MDHEN, CDR2 SYDVKM. J gave up 0 bases and V 4 bases, and 5 bases lay outside the gene matches. DNA of the CDR3: TGTGCCAGCAGTTCCGACAGGGGACATAGCAATCAGCCCCAGCATTTT. The encoded protein is CASSSDRGHSNQPQHF.